This is a list of T cell receptor beta chains from one sample in a study of blood T cell repertoires in COVID-19. Assay: immunoSEQ multiplex PCR; the TCRdb copy retains only in-frame clones and omits some. This table holds 250,000 to 300,000 clones, approximately 83% found once. Source material: PBMCs or T cells enriched from blood (not recorded which). The receptors come from a woman aged 45-60 years who had recovered from COVID-19. CDR3s include the opening cysteine and the closing phenylalanine or tryptophan. The D gene is left open where the match is weak. The listing skips clone size in some rows; elsewhere it reads once, few, many or a size class.

clone size: -; V gene: TRBV18; J gene: TRBJ2-7; D gene: TRBD1; CDR3 DNA: TGTGCCAGCTCACCAGCCTGGGACAGGGGTACCGAGCAGTACTTC; CDR3 protein: CASSPAWDRGTEQYF
clone size: -; V gene: TRBV19; J gene: TRBJ2-7; D gene: -; CDR3 DNA: TGTGCCAGTAGTAGGGGTAGCGCCGCGTACGAGCAGTACTTC; CDR3 protein: CASSRGSAAYEQYF
clone size: -; V gene: TRBV10-2; J gene: TRBJ2-1; D gene: TRBD2; CDR3 DNA: TGCGCCAGCAGTTGGACTAGCTCCTACAATGAGCAGTTCTTC; CDR3 protein: CASSWTSSYNEQFF
clone size: -; V gene: TRBV28; J gene: TRBJ2-4; D gene: TRBD2; CDR3 DNA: TGTGCCAGCAGTACTGTGGGACTAGCGGGAAACATTCAGTACTTC; CDR3 protein: CASSTVGLAGNIQYF
clone size: -; V gene: TRBV9; J gene: TRBJ1-3; D gene: -; CDR3 DNA: TGTGCCAGCAGCCCGCTGGGCCCCTCTGGAAACACCATATATTTT; CDR3 protein: CASSPLGPSGNTIYF
clone size: -; V gene: TRBV27; J gene: TRBJ2-3; D gene: TRBD2; CDR3 DNA: TGTGCCAGCAGTTCCCCTTCGGTGCGAGCGGGGGGACGTCTAGATACGCAGTATTTT; CDR3 protein: CASSSPSVRAGGRLDTQYF
clone size: -; V gene: TRBV5-6; J gene: TRBJ1-6; D gene: TRBD1; CDR3 DNA: TGTGCCAGCAGCTTGAGGGTTGGTACCGGGACAGGGGGTTCACCCCTCCACTTT; CDR3 protein: CASSLRVGTGTGGSPLHF
clone size: -; V gene: TRBV7-2; J gene: TRBJ1-5; D gene: TRBD1; CDR3 DNA: TGTGCCAGCAGATTGACAGGGGGTCAGCCCCAGCATTTT; CDR3 protein: CASRLTGGQPQHF
clone size: -; V gene: TRBV2; J gene: TRBJ2-1; D gene: TRBD2; CDR3 DNA: TGTGCCAGCAGTAGGGACTCGGTGGGCGGGAGCGTTGAGCAGTTCTTC; CDR3 protein: CASSRDSVGGSVEQFF
clone size: -; V gene: TRBV27; J gene: TRBJ2-2; D gene: -; CDR3 DNA: TGTGCCAGCAGTTTAGGCAGGGTCACCGGGGAGCTGTTTTTT; CDR3 protein: CASSLGRVTGELFF
clone size: -; V gene: TRBV4-1; J gene: TRBJ2-2; D gene: TRBD1; CDR3 DNA: TGCGCCAGCAGCCATCGCCCGGGACAGGGAACGTCCGGGGAGCTGTTTTTT; CDR3 protein: CASSHRPGQGTSGELFF
clone size: few; V gene: TRBV10-3; J gene: TRBJ1-2; D gene: -; CDR3 DNA: TGTGCCATCAGAAGCGGCTGGCCCGCAGGCTACACCTTC; CDR3 protein: CAIRSGWPAGYTF
clone size: -; V gene: TRBV29-1; J gene: TRBJ1-1; D gene: -; CDR3 DNA: TGCAGCGTTTCCCTAGGGACTTCCGAGATTCGCACTGAAGCTTTCTTT; CDR3 protein: CSVSLGTSEIRTEAFF
clone size: -; V gene: TRBV9; J gene: TRBJ2-3; D gene: TRBD2; CDR3 DNA: TGTGCCAGCAGCCCCCGGGAGCGGGAGCTCACAGATACGCAGTATTTT; CDR3 protein: CASSPRERELTDTQYF
clone size: -; V gene: TRBV18; J gene: TRBJ2-5; D gene: -; CDR3 DNA: TGTGCCAGCTCACGCGGCTTCCAAGAGACCCAGTACTTC; CDR3 protein: CASSRGFQETQYF
clone size: -; V gene: TRBV19; J gene: TRBJ1-5; D gene: TRBD1; CDR3 DNA: TGTGCCAGTAGAACACAGGGGGCCGGCAATCAGCCCCAGCATTTT; CDR3 protein: CASRTQGAGNQPQHF
clone size: -; V gene: TRBV6-5; J gene: TRBJ2-1; D gene: TRBD2; CDR3 DNA: TGTGCCAGCGGATCTCTAGCGGAGCAGCCCAATGAGCAGTTCTTC; CDR3 protein: CASGSLAEQPNEQFF
clone size: -; V gene: TRBV28; J gene: TRBJ1-2; D gene: TRBD1; CDR3 DNA: TGTGCCAGCAGTTTTACAGGGGCGCCCCACTATGGCTACACCTTC; CDR3 protein: CASSFTGAPHYGYTF
clone size: -; V gene: TRBV11-1; J gene: TRBJ1-1; D gene: -; CDR3 DNA: TGTGCCAGCAGCCCTTGGCGGGGGATAGGCACTGAAGCTTTCTTT; CDR3 protein: CASSPWRGIGTEAFF
clone size: -; V gene: TRBV15; J gene: TRBJ2-1; D gene: TRBD2; CDR3 DNA: TGTGCCACCAGCGCTAGCGGGAGATACAATGAGCAGTTCTTC; CDR3 protein: CATSASGRYNEQFF
clone size: once; V gene: TRBV2; J gene: TRBJ2-2; D gene: TRBD1; CDR3 DNA: TGTGCCAGCGCGGGACAGGGTAACACCGGGGAGCTGTTTTTT; CDR3 protein: CASAGQGNTGELFF
clone size: few; V gene: TRBV28; J gene: TRBJ2-7; D gene: -; CDR3 DNA: TGTGCCAGCAGTTTTGTTGGGGCAGTACGCTACGAGCAGTACTTC; CDR3 protein: CASSFVGAVRYEQYF
clone size: -; V gene: TRBV10-1; J gene: TRBJ2-1; D gene: -; CDR3 DNA: TGCGCCAGCAGTGAAGTTGGCCACAATGAGCAGTTCTTC; CDR3 protein: CASSEVGHNEQFF
clone size: -; V gene: TRBV3-1/TRBV3-2; J gene: TRBJ2-2; D gene: TRBD2; CDR3 DNA: TGTGCCAGCAGCCAACCGGGACTAGTAGGCGGGGAGCTGTTTTTT; CDR3 protein: CASSQPGLVGGELFF
clone size: -; V gene: TRBV7-9; J gene: TRBJ1-4; D gene: -; CDR3 DNA: TGTGCCAGCAGCCCACAGAGAACTAATGAAAAACTGTTTTTT; CDR3 protein: CASSPQRTNEKLFF